These T cell receptor beta chains were read from a single sample in a study of human T cells and chemical hapten exposure. TCRdb re-analysed the RACE reads in MiXCR, keeping a single row per CDR3 protein. Among 210,000 or so distinct CDR3 sequences listed, about 25% were seen once. The sample consisted of whole blood, taken in connection with sensitization to the hapten diphenylcyclopropenone (DPC). The receptors derive from a woman between 35 and 50 years old with alopecia areata. Some clones in this sample may be carry-over from other donors' samples. Both conserved end residues are part of each CDR3. A D gene is named only where the DNA matches it firmly. Where a row states a size, it is once, few, many or the class of an expanded clone; other rows omit it.

>-|TRBV15|few|TRBJ2-5
CATSRGRDQETQYF
TGTGCCACCAGCCGGGGGCGGGACCAAGAGACCCAGTACTTC
>TRBD1|TRBV7-2|few|TRBJ1-1
CASSLTGGVRTEAFF
TGTGCCAGCAGCTTAACAGGGGGGGTTAGAACTGAAGCTTTCTTT
>-|TRBV7-6|-|TRBJ2-1
CASSLLRGRNNEQFF
TGTGCCAGCAGCTTACTGCGGGGGCGCAACAATGAGCAGTTCTTC
>-|TRBV20-1|-|TRBJ2-1
CSARDFVGQQINEQFF
TGCAGTGCTAGAGATTTTGTAGGACAGCAAATTAATGAGCAGTTCTTC
>TRBD2|TRBV6-2/TRBV6-3|few|TRBJ2-5
CASSETRTTGRGKTQYF
TGTGCCAGCAGTGAGACCCGAACAACCGGGAGGGGGAAGACCCAGTACTTC
>-|TRBV20-1|-|TRBJ1-2
CSVPKEGLYGYTF
TGCAGTGTACCCAAAGAGGGTTTGTATGGCTACACCTTC
>-|TRBV28|-|TRBJ2-3
CASTGSTDTQYF
TGTGCCAGCACCGGGAGCACAGATACGCAGTATTTT
>-|TRBV29-1|few|TRBJ2-5
CSVEAGWETQYF
TGCAGCGTTGAGGCAGGGTGGGAGACCCAGTACTTC
>-|TRBV7-2|-|TRBJ2-3
CASSKDREDTQYF
TGTGCCAGCAGCAAGGACCGTGAAGATACGCAGTATTTT
>-|TRBV5-5|-|TRBJ2-5
CASSPLGRETQYF
TGTGCCAGCAGCCCACTAGGGCGAGAGACCCAGTACTTC
>-|TRBV28|few|TRBJ1-2
CASTLGAFYGYTF
TGTGCCAGCACCCTGGGGGCTTTCTATGGCTACACCTTC
>TRBD2|TRBV6-2/TRBV6-3|few|TRBJ2-2
CASTGTSGSRLLNTGELFF
TGTGCCAGCACCGGGACTAGCGGGAGTCGACTTTTGAACACCGGGGAGCTGTTTTTT
>-|TRBV7-2|-|TRBJ2-3
CASSPSRTDTQYF
TGTGCCAGCAGCCCGAGTCGCACAGATACGCAGTATTTT
>-|TRBV20-1|few|TRBJ1-2
CSASTGSFGYTF
TGCAGTGCCTCCACAGGGAGCTTTGGCTACACCTTC
>-|TRBV29-1|many|TRBJ2-3
CSVDGGYTDTQYF
TGCAGCGTTGATGGGGGCTACACAGATACGCAGTATTTT
>-|TRBV6-2/TRBV6-3|few|TRBJ2-7
CASEGSVGLYEQYF
TGTGCCAGCGAAGGAAGTGTAGGTCTCTACGAGCAGTACTTC
>-|TRBV7-9|few|TRBJ2-1
CASRGGPVDEQFF
TGTGCCAGCCGTGGAGGGCCTGTGGATGAGCAGTTCTTC
>TRBD1|TRBV29-1|-|TRBJ2-7
CSVVLGGTGSSEQYF
TGCAGCGTTGTCTTAGGAGGGACAGGTTCATCCGAGCAGTACTTC